The T cell receptor (beta chain) under discussion was sequenced for a study of cytomegalovirus exposure and HLA in healthy donors. Points from the study as a whole: Being productive about 90% or about 30% of the time was typical of most TCR beta V segments in an earlier analysis. One later analysis reportedly identified an Asian-associated ancestry cluster that showed fewer N-insertions than the roughly 640-donor mean. Cytomegalovirus association was assigned to more than 150 TCR beta chains.

Details on this clone: The target antigen is unknown.

The CDR3 is 16 residues long. J gave up 7 bases and V 5 bases, and 8 bases lay outside the gene matches. Looked up from germline, CDR1 is SGHRS and CDR2 is YFSETQ. The PCR ran on 60 Vbeta and 13 Jbeta primers. The repertoire was sequenced with immunoSEQ multiplex PCR; TCRdb's copy has only in-frame clones and lacks some. Altogether 45,000 to 60,000 clones are present, 80% being singletons, with the ten largest covering more than 7%. The clonotype originates from a man aged 25-45 years in good health and CMV-seropositive. Sequencing was carried out using PBMCs. This sequence joins TRBV5-1 and TRBJ2-1; 14 nucleotides line up with TRBD2. The CDR3 nucleotides read TGCGCCAGCAGTCGGACTAGCGGGGGGCTCTTAAATGAGCAGTTCTTC. As protein: CASSRTSGGLLNEQFF.